The entry that follows covers one T cell receptor beta chain sequence. This CDR3 spans 16 amino acids. With 3 bases clipped from V and 0 bases from J, the junction kept 8 bases outside the gene matches. Germline V CDR1 and CDR2: SGHVS, FQNEAQ. Original data processing: Reference gene primer amplification gave nucleated cell count estimates. The table came from immunoSEQ multiplex PCR; TCRdb's copy has only in-frame clones and leaves some out. V and J calls and clone size come straight from that table; D and trimming were deduced from the DNA. The data contain about 290,000 clones, around 81% of them singletons. The sample is drawn from a study of blood T cell repertoires in COVID-19. Study-wide background: Donors in the United States, Italy and Spain gave samples during acute or convalescent COVID-19. In each case, the material was cDNA or gDNA derived from T cells, B-cell-depleted T cells, or PBMCs.

This TCR was recovered from a woman in her forties or fifties with active or convalescent COVID-19. The sample taken for sequencing was peripheral blood. The gene calls are TRBV7-8 and TRBJ2-7; 7 bases map to TRBD2. CDR3 protein: CASSFKRRGSSYEQYF. For the CDR3, the DNA is TGTGCCAGCAGCTTTAAAAGGCGCGGGAGCTCCTACGAGCAGTACTTC. Supplemented by reference TRBV7-8 and TRBJ2-7, the full variable domain reads GAGVSQSPRYKVAKRGQDVALRCDPISGHVSLFWYQQALGQGPEFLTYFQNEAQLDKSGLPSDRFFAERPEGSVSTLKIQRTQQEDSAVYLCASSFKRRGSSYEQYFGPGTRLTVT.